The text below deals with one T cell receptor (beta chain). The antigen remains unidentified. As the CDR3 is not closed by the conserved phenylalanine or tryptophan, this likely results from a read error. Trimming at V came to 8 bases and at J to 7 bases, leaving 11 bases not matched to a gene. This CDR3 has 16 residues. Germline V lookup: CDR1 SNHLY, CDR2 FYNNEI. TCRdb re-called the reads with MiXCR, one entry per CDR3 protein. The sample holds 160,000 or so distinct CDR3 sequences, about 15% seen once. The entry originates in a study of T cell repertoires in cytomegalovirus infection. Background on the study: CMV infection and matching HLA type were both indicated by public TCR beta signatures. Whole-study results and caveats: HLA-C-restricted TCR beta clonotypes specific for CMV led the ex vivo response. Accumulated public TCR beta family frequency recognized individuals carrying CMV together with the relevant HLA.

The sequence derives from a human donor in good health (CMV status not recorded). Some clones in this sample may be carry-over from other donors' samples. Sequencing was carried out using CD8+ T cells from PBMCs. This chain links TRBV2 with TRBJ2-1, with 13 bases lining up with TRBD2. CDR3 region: CASSTSGGASKNEQFL. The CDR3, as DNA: TGTGCCAGCTCAACTAGCGGGGGGGCTTCGAAGAATGAGCAGTTCTTA.